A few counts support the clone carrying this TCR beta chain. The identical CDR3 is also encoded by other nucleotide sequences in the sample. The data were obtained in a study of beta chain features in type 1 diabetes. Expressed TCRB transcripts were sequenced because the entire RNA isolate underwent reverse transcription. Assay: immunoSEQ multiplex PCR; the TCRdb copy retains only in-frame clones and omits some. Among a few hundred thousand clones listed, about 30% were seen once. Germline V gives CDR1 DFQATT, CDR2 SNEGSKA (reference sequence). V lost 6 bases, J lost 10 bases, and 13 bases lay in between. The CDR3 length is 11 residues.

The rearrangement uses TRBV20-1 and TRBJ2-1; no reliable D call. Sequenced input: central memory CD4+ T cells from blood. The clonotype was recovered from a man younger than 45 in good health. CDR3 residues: CSALDLPEQFF. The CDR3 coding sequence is TGCAGTGCGCTCGACCTGCCCGAGCAGTTCTTC.